One T cell receptor (beta chain) is described in this entry. This sample is drawn from a study of PD-L1 blockade in urothelial cancer. As for the study in general: The authors examined blood 3 weeks (second dose) and 6 weeks after treatment start. A median of approximately 150,000 T cells was found in the blood samples.

Indicated time point: pretreatment peripheral blood. TCRdb's copy holds only in-frame clones and misses some; the assay was immunoSEQ multiplex PCR. The sample shows some 56,000 clones, roughly 80% of them seen only once. Trimming removed 7 bases from V and 0 bases from J; junction bases left unmatched: 11. CDR1 is ENHRY, CDR2 SYGVKD, per germline. The length of the CDR3 is 16 residues. This clonotype was obtained from a man aged 50 or older with urothelial cancer. The rearrangement joins TRBV10-3 to TRBJ1-1, with TRBD1 identical over 7 bases. Sequenced material: PBMCs, taken around atezolizumab (anti-PD-L1) treatment. DNA of the CDR3: TGTGCCATCATGGCGAATCTTGACAGGGTGAACACTGAAGCTTTCTTT. Translation gives CAIMANLDRVNTEAFF.